This is a list of T cell receptor beta chains from one sample in a study of shared clonotypes between healthy human individuals. The assay was immunoSEQ multiplex PCR, and TCRdb's table has in-frame clones only and misses some. In the table there are under 2.5 million clones, around 92% of which are singletons. The specimen was naive CD4+ T cells from PBMCs. The receptors originated from a man between 18 and 35 years old in good health. Some clones in this sample may be carry-over from other donors' samples. Each CDR3 is given with its conserved first and last residue. Fields, in order: D gene, J gene, clone size, CDR3 length, V gene, CDR3 protein, CDR3 DNA. The D gene is left open where the match is weak. Clone size, where shown, is once, few, many, or a class for clones that have expanded.

. TRBJ2-3 . 16 TRBV5-4 CASSPGAARDTDTQYF TGTGCCAGCAGCCCGGGCGCAGCAAGGGACACAGATACGCAGTATTTT
TRBD2 TRBJ2-7 . 15 TRBV7-9 CASSLTSGRAYEQYF TGTGCCAGCAGCCTAACTAGCGGGAGGGCCTACGAGCAGTACTTC
. TRBJ2-3 . 14 TRBV11-2 CASSHTPFADTQYF TGTGCCAGCAGCCACACCCCTTTCGCAGATACGCAGTATTTT
. TRBJ1-2 . 12 TRBV29-1 CSVDDANYGYTF TGCAGCGTTGACGACGCTAACTATGGCTACACCTTC
. TRBJ2-7 once 14 TRBV7-9 CASSSLVNRDEQYF TGTGCCAGCAGCTCGCTGGTTAACAGGGACGAGCAGTACTTC
TRBD1 TRBJ2-7 . 16 TRBV5-4 CASSGDRTTLLYEQYF TGTGCCAGCAGCGGGGACAGGACAACGCTCTTATACGAGCAGTACTTC
TRBD1 TRBJ2-3 . 16 TRBV7-2 CASSHENRGFVDTQYF TGTGCCAGCAGTCATGAAAACAGGGGCTTCGTAGATACGCAGTATTTT
. TRBJ1-1 . 14 TRBV5-1 CASSQIPLNTEAFF TGCGCCAGCAGCCAGATCCCTTTGAACACTGAAGCTTTCTTT
TRBD1 TRBJ2-7 . 15 TRBV6-5 CASSRTGSGFYGQYF TGTGCCAGCAGCAGGACAGGGAGTGGGTTTTACGGGCAGTACTTC
. TRBJ2-2 few 14 TRBV5-1 CASSLADNTGELFF TGCGCCAGCAGCTTGGCCGACAACACCGGGGAGCTGTTTTTT
TRBD1 TRBJ2-7 . 14 TRBV5-1 CASSRTGGGYEQYF TGCGCCAGCAGCAGAACAGGGGGCGGTTACGAGCAGTACTTC
TRBD1 TRBJ1-2 . 14 TRBV5-5 CASSVDRANYGYTF TGTGCCAGCAGCGTTGACAGGGCCAACTATGGCTACACCTTC
. TRBJ2-6 . 15 TRBV9 CASTQRGSGANVLTF TGTGCCAGCACTCAAAGGGGTTCTGGGGCCAACGTCCTGACTTTC
. TRBJ2-5 . 16 TRBV27 CASSIKAALPQETQYF TGTGCCAGCAGTATTAAGGCCGCCCTCCCCCAAGAGACCCAGTACTTC
. TRBJ1-2 . 15 TRBV7-8 CASSFGVQLGYGYTF TGTGCCAGCAGCTTCGGGGTCCAGCTGGGCTATGGCTACACCTTC
TRBD1 TRBJ2-2 . 15 TRBV4-2 CASSQTTGVTGELFF TGTGCCAGCAGCCAGACGACAGGGGTCACCGGGGAGCTGTTTTTT
TRBD2 TRBJ2-1 . 17 TRBV5-1 CASSSAPSGFSYNEQFF TGCGCCAGCAGCTCCGCCCCTAGCGGGTTCTCCTACAATGAGCAGTTCTTC
. TRBJ2-1 . 10 TRBV2 CASESYKQFF TGTGCCAGCGAGTCATACAAGCAGTTCTTC
. TRBJ1-4 once 14 TRBV2 CASSRLITNEKLFF TGTGCCAGCAGCAGGCTCATAACTAATGAAAAACTGTTTTTT
TRBD2 TRBJ2-7 . 15 TRBV7-2 CASSIRLAGGNEQYF TGTGCCAGCAGCATTCGACTAGCGGGAGGAAACGAGCAGTACTTC
TRBD2 TRBJ2-2 . 14 TRBV28 CASSLAGGTGELFF TGTGCCAGCAGTTTAGCGGGAGGAACCGGGGAGCTGTTTTTT
. TRBJ2-7 . 12 TRBV7-9 CASSLQEGFIGF TGTGCCAGCAGCTTACAGGAAGGGTTTATTGGTTTC
. TRBJ2-7 . 13 TRBV6-1 CASSEALGYEQYF TGTGCCAGCAGTGAAGCGCTGGGGTACGAGCAGTACTTC
. TRBJ1-3 once 16 TRBV4-3 CASSQDGTASGNTIYF TGCGCCAGCAGCCAAGATGGCACTGCCTCTGGAAACACCATATATTTT
. TRBJ2-1 . 15 TRBV19 CASSIALASYNEQFF TGTGCCAGTAGTATAGCCCTAGCTTCCTACAATGAGCAGTTCTTC
. TRBJ2-2 . 12 TRBV11-3 CASSLGAGELFF TGTGCCAGCAGCTTAGGCGCCGGGGAGCTGTTTTTT
TRBD1 TRBJ1-2 . 13 TRBV10-1 CASSRTGRGGYTF TGCGCCAGCAGTCGGACAGGGAGGGGTGGCTACACCTTC
TRBD2 TRBJ2-7 . 14 TRBV4-1 CASSQVGGSYEQYF TGCGCCAGCAGCCAAGTCGGCGGGAGTTACGAGCAGTACTTC
TRBD2 TRBJ2-2 . 16 TRBV12-5 CASGLRLAGVAGELFF TGTGCTAGTGGTTTGAGACTAGCGGGAGTGGCCGGGGAGCTGTTTTTT
TRBD1 TRBJ1-1 few 13 TRBV6-1 CASSDRGGTEAFF TGTGCCAGCTCGGACAGGGGCGGCACTGAAGCTTTCTTT